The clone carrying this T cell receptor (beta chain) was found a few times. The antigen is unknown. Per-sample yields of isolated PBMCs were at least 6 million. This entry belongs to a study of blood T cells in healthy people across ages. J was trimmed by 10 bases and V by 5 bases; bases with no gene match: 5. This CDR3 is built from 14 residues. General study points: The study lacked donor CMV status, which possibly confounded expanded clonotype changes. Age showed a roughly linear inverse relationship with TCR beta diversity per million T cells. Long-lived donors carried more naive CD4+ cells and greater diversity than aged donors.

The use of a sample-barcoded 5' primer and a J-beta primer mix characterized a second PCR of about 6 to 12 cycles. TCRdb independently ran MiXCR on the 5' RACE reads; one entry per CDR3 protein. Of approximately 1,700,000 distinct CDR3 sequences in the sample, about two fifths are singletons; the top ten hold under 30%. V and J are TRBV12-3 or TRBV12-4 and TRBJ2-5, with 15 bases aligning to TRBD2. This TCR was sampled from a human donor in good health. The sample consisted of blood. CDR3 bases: TGTGCCAGCAGTGGACTAGCGGGGGGGAAGGACCAGTACTTC. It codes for CASSGLAGGKDQYF.